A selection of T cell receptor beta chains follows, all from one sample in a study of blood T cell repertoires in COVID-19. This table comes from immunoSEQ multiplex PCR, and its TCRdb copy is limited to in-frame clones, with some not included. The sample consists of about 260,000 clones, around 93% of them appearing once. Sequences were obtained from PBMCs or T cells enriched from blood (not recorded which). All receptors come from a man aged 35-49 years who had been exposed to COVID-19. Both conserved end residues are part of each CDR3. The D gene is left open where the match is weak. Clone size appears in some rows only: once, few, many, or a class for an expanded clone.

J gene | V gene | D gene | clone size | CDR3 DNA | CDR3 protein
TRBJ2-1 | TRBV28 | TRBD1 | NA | TGTGCCAGCAGTCACAGGGGTGCTTACAATGAGCAGTTCTTC | CASSHRGAYNEQFF
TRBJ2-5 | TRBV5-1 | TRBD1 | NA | TGCGCCAGCAGCTTGGGAGGGACAGGGACCCAAGAGACCCAGTACTTC | CASSLGGTGTQETQYF
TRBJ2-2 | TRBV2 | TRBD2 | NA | TGTGCCAGCAGTACATATGGGACTAGCGGGAGCTCCGGGGAGCTGTTTTTT | CASSTYGTSGSSGELFF
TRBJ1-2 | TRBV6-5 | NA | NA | TGTGCCAGCAGCCTACAGGGTCCCTGGGACTATGGCTACACCTTC | CASSLQGPWDYGYTF
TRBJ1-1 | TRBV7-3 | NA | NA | TGTGCCAGCAGCTTATCTGCAGGGGCTACTGAAGCTTTCTTT | CASSLSAGATEAFF
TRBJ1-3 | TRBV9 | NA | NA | TGTGCCAGCAGCGACTATGAGTTCTTTGACACCATATATTTT | CASSDYEFFDTIYF
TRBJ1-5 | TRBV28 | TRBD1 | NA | TGTGCCAGCAGTGGGACAGTTCAGCCCCAGCATTTT | CASSGTVQPQHF
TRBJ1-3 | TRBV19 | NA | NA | TGTGCCAGTAGTATAGGGGCCATCTCTGGAAACACCATATATTTT | CASSIGAISGNTIYF
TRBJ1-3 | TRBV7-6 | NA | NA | TGTGCCAGCAGCTTAGGCCCTTGGGCCGACGAAGGAAACACCATATATTTT | CASSLGPWADEGNTIYF
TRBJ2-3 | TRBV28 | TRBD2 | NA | TGTGCCAGCAGTCCCACCCATAAGCGGGAGTTAACAGATACGCAGTATTTT | CASSPTHKRELTDTQYF
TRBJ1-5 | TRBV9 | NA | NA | TGTGCCAGCAGCGTAGGAGATTATAGCAATCAGCCCCAGCATTTT | CASSVGDYSNQPQHF
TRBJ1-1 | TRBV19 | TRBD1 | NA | TGTGCCAGTAGTGAGACAGGGTTTGACACTGAAGCTTTCTTT | CASSETGFDTEAFF
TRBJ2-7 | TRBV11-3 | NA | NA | TGTGCCAGCAGCTTAGGGAGGTCTTACGAGCAGTACTTC | CASSLGRSYEQYF
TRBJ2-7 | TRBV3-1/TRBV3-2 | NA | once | TGTGCCAGCAGCCCATCGTCGGGCTCCTACGAGCAGTACTTC | CASSPSSGSYEQYF
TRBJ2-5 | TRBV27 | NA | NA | TGTGCCAGCAGCCAGAAAATACAAGAGACCCAGTACTTC | CASSQKIQETQYF
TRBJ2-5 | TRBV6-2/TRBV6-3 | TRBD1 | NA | TGTGCCAGCAGTTACTCCCAGGGGGTCGCAGAGACCCAGTACTTC | CASSYSQGVAETQYF
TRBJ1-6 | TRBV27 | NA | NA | TGTGCCAGCAGTCGGGGGGGTGCAGGGGTGAATTCACCCCTCCACTTT | CASSRGGAGVNSPLHF
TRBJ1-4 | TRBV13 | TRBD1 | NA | TGTGCCAGCAGCTCATTCCGGGACAGGGAGTTACTGTTTTTT | CASSSFRDRELLFF
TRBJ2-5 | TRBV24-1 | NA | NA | TGTGCCACCAGTGATTTCCAAGGGGCCCATAAAGAGACCCAGTACTTC | CATSDFQGAHKETQYF
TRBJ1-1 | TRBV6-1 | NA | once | TGTGCCAGCAGTGATTGGGGGGGTAGCACTGAAGCTTTCTTT | CASSDWGGSTEAFF
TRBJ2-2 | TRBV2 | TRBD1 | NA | TGTGCCAGCATCGGGCAGGGGGCCACCGGGGAGCTGTTTTTT | CASIGQGATGELFF
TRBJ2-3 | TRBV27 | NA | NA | TGTGCCAGCAGTTCGCCACATCGAGGAGATACGCAGTATTTT | CASSSPHRGDTQYF
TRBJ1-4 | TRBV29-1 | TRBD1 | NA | TGCAGCGCCCAGGGGGCTAATGAAAAACTGTTTTTT | CSAQGANEKLFF
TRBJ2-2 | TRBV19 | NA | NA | TGTGCCAGCCGGTACGAGACGAACACCGGGGAGCTGTTTTTT | CASRYETNTGELFF
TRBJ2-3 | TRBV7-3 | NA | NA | TGTGCCAGCAGCTCCGACAGACTAGGGGATACGCAGTATTTT | CASSSDRLGDTQYF
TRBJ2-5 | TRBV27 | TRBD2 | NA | TGTGCCAGCAGTTTGTGGGGGGGAGAGACCCAGTACTTC | CASSLWGGETQYF
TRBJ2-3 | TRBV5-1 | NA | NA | TGCGCCAGCAGCTTGGTCGGCAATCAGGGAGGAGATACGCAGTATTTT | CASSLVGNQGGDTQYF
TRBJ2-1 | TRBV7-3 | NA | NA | TGTGCCAGCAGCTTACGGACAGATCACTACAATGAGCAGTTCTTC | CASSLRTDHYNEQFF
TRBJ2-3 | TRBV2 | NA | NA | TGTGCCAGCAGTGGCGAAGGACTTGATTTCGCAGATACGCAGTATTTT | CASSGEGLDFADTQYF
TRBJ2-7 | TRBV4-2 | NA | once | TGTGCCAGCAGCCAAGTCGAGGGAGTATCCTACGAGCAGTACTTC | CASSQVEGVSYEQYF
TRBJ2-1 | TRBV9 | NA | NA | TGTGCCAGCAGCGAGAACCACAGGGTTGATGAGCAGTTCTTC | CASSENHRVDEQFF
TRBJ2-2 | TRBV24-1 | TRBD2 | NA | TGTGCCACCAGTGCCCGGACTAGCGGGAGTTTAATGGCCGGGGAGCTGTTTTTT | CATSARTSGSLMAGELFF
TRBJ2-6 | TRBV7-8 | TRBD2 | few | TGTGCCAGCAGCGAGGGACTACCTCTTTCTGGGGCCAACGTCCTGACTTTC | CASSEGLPLSGANVLTF
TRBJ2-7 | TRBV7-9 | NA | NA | TGTGCCAGCAGCCCCCTCTCCAGCGAGCAGTACTTC | CASSPLSSEQYF
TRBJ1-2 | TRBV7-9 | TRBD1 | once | TGTGCCAGCAGCTTAGTGGACAGGGATGGCTACACCTTC | CASSLVDRDGYTF
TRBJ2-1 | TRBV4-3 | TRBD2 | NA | TGCGCCAGCAGTTTGGGGACTAGCAACTACAATGAGCAGTTCTTC | CASSLGTSNYNEQFF
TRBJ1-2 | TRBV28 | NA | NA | TGTGCCAGCAGCTCGGGAGGGGCAGATAACTATGGCTACACCTTC | CASSSGGADNYGYTF
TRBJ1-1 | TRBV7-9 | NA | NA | TGTGCCAGCAGCTCCCGGAGGGATGTGAACACTGAAGCTTTCTTT | CASSSRRDVNTEAFF
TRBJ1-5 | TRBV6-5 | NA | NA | TGTGCCAGCAGTTTCTCCAGTAGCAATCAGCCCCAGCATTTT | CASSFSSSNQPQHF